This T cell receptor (beta chain) was observed in a study of identical twins. Whole-study findings and limits: Fewer insertions marked abundant cord blood beta clonotypes; young adult naive trended weakly, memory not at all.

Comment on this clonotype: Antigen: not known.

Unique molecular identifiers were in the cDNA, with template-switch universal primer binding. MiXCR was run by TCRdb on the 5' RACE reads, yielding one entry per CDR3 protein. The sample has about 340,000 distinct CDR3 sequences; 9% to 15% are singletons. The CDR3 is 15 residues long. V dropped 6 bases and J dropped 0 bases, with 12 bases sitting between them. Per germline, CDR1 MNHEY and CDR2 SMNVEV (reference sequence). The data were also submitted as part of a second study, on yellow fever vaccine responses in identical twins. That work contributes: Twins' vaccine T cell responses were reported to seem partly convergent and partly personalized.

The TCR originated in a young woman in good health. Sequencing was performed on CD8+ T cells sorted from blood. The V call is TRBV27, the J call TRBJ2-1; perhaps TRBD2 as D (5 bases). The DNA of the CDR3 is TGTGCCAGCAGGGACTTTCTGAGCTCCTACAATGAGCAGTTCTTC. Translating gives CASRDFLSSYNEQFF.